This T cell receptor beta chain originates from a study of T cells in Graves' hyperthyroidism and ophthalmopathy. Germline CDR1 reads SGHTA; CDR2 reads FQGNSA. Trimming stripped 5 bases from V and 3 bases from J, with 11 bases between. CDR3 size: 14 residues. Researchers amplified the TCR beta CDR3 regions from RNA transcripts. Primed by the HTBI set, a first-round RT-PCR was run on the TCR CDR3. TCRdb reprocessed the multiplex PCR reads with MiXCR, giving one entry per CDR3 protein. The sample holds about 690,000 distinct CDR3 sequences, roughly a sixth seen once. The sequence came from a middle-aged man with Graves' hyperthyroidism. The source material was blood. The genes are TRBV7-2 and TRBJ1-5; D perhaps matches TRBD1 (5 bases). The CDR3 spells CASSPGWSNQPQHF. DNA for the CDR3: TGTGCCAGCAGCCCAGGGTGGTCCAATCAGCCCCAGCATTTT.